This T cell receptor (beta chain) was identified in a study of CD8+ T cells in alopecia areata. This clone was seen a few times. The antigen is not known. This sample's treatment: oral pan-JAK inhibitor, 5-10 mg twice daily. Specimens obtained from alopecia areata patients comprised lesional scalp punch biopsies and peripheral blood. Once RNA had been extracted, it was reverse transcribed into cDNA to act as the sequencing template. TCRdb's copy holds only in-frame clones and misses some; the assay was immunoSEQ multiplex PCR. The table includes 170,000 or so clones, around 60% detected once. V was pared by 4 bases and J by 5 bases, with 23 bases between. This CDR3 is 17 amino acids long. In germline, CDR1 is LGHNA, CDR2 YNFKEQ. Study outcomes and limitations: Tofacitinib significantly lowered scalp clonality and expanded CD8+ clones among the top 100.

The sequencing used CD8+ T cells sorted from blood, collected at week 24, from a patient treated with tofacitinib. The sequence was obtained from a human donor with alopecia areata. V gene TRBV4-2 combines with J gene TRBJ1-2, with D possibly being TRBD1 (6 bases). The DNA of the CDR3 is TGTGCCAGCAGCCCTGCGACAGGTTCCCGAGGTTGGTATGGCTACACCTTC. Translated: CASSPATGSRGWYGYTF.